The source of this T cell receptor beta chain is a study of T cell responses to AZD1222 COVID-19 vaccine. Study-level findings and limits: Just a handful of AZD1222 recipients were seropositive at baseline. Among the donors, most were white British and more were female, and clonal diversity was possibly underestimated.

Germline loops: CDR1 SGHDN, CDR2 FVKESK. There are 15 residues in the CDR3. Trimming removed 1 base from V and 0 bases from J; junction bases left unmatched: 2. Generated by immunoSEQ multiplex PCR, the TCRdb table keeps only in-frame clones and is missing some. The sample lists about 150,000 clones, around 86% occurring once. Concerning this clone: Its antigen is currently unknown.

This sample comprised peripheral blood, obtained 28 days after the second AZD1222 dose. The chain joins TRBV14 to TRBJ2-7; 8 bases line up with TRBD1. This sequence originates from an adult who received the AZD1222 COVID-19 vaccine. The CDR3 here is CASSQVRGPSYEQYF. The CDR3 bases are TGTGCCAGCAGCCAAGTCAGGGGGCCCTCCTACGAGCAGTACTTC. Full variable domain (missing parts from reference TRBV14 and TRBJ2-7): EAGVTQFPSHSVIEKGQTVTLRCDPISGHDNLYWYRRVMGKEIKFLLHFVKESKQDESGMPNNRFLAERTGGTYSTLKVQPAELEDSGVYFCASSQVRGPSYEQYFGPGTRLTVT.